This T cell receptor (beta chain) stems from a study of metastatic and nonmetastatic thyroid tumors. Turning to the study itself: It was across blood and tumor or nodule tissue from malignant and benign thyroid patients that repertoires were compared.

Original data processing: Differences in CDR3 between clinicopathological groups were drawn on to build a classifier intended to discriminate distant-metastatic papillary thyroid cancer patients. TCRdb called clones again from the PCR reads with MiXCR. The V and J calls, along with clone size, are taken from TCRdb and not from the paper's own processing. The sample comprises approximately 19,000 clones, approximately 24% of which are singletons, and about 9.4% rests with the top ten. This CDR3 is built from 18 residues. Germline CDR1 KGHSH, CDR2 LQKENI. V shed 0 bases, J shed 1 base, and the junction held 7 bases outside the gene matches. Before thyroid surgery, none of the patients had received any treatment. In this sample, this clone turned up many times.

The genes are TRBV18 and TRBJ2-2, with TRBD2 matching 8 bases. Sample: tumor tissue. The source is a male donor with papillary thyroid cancer or a benign thyroid nodule (not recorded which). Some clones in this sample may be carry-over from other donors' samples. The CDR3 is CASSPPRLATKNTGELFF. Written as DNA, the CDR3 is TGTGCCAGCTCACCACCTAGACTAGCGACTAAGAACACCGGGGAGCTGTTTTTT.